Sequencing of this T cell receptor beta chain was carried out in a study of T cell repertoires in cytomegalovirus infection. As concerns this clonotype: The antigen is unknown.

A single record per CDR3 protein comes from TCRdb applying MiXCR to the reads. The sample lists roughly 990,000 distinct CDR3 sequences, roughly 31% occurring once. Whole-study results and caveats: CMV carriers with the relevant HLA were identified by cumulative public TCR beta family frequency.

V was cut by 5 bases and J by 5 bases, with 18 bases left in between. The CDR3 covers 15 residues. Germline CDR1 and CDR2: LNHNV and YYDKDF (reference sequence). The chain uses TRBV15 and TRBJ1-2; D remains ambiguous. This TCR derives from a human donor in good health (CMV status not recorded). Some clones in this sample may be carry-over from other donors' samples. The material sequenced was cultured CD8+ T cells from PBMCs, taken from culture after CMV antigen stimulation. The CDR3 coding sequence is TGTGCCACCAGCCTACGTATGACGGCGGTTTATGGCTACACCTTC. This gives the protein CATSLRMTAVYGYTF.